A selection of T cell receptor beta chains follows, all from one sample in a study of breast tumors, draining lymph nodes, adjacent tissues. TCRdb independently ran MiXCR on the multiplex PCR reads; one entry per CDR3 protein. The table has approximately 230,000 distinct CDR3 sequences, roughly a third seen once. Sequences were obtained from axillary lymph node tissue. The origin of the receptors is a female donor with breast cancer. Some clones in this sample may be carry-over from other donors' samples. CDR3s include the opening cysteine and the closing phenylalanine or tryptophan. The D gene is left open where the match is weak. Some rows have no size entry. The others give once, few or many, or a class for an expanded clone.

CDR3nt: TGTGCCAGCAGCGCGTGGGCCCTCTCCTCCGGGGCCAACGTCCTGACTTTC; CDR3aa: CASSAWALSSGANVLTF; d_gene: -; j_gene: TRBJ2-6; abundance: many; v_gene: TRBV9
CDR3nt: TGTGCCAGCAGGGGAGGCAGGGATTCACCCCTCCACTTT; CDR3aa: CASRGGRDSPLHF; d_gene: -; j_gene: TRBJ1-6; abundance: -; v_gene: TRBV9
CDR3nt: TGTGCCACCAGTGCCCCGGGAGGGCACGGGACCCAGTACTTC; CDR3aa: CATSAPGGHGTQYF; d_gene: TRBD2; j_gene: TRBJ2-5; abundance: many; v_gene: TRBV24-1
CDR3nt: TGTGCCAGCAGTTTAGCGGACTTGCGGACCCAGTACTTC; CDR3aa: CASSLADLRTQYF; d_gene: -; j_gene: TRBJ2-5; abundance: many; v_gene: TRBV28
CDR3nt: TGTGCCACCCGGGACAGGGTAAATCAGCCCCAGCATTTT; CDR3aa: CATRDRVNQPQHF; d_gene: TRBD1; j_gene: TRBJ1-5; abundance: many; v_gene: TRBV10-3
CDR3nt: TGCAGCGTGGAAGGTAGGGGAAATTCACCCCTCCACTTT; CDR3aa: CSVEGRGNSPLHF; d_gene: -; j_gene: TRBJ1-6; abundance: -; v_gene: TRBV29-1
CDR3nt: TGCAGTGCTAGGGACCGGACTAGCGGGAGGCGAGAGACCCAGTACTTC; CDR3aa: CSARDRTSGRRETQYF; d_gene: TRBD2; j_gene: TRBJ2-5; abundance: -; v_gene: TRBV20-1
CDR3nt: TGTGCCAGCAGTCCTGGACGGGGTTGGCGGGTTCTCACCGGGGAGCTGTTTTTT; CDR3aa: CASSPGRGWRVLTGELFF; d_gene: -; j_gene: TRBJ2-2; abundance: -; v_gene: TRBV27
CDR3nt: TGCGCCAGCAGACCGGACTGGAGCTCCTACGAGCAGTACTTC; CDR3aa: CASRPDWSSYEQYF; d_gene: -; j_gene: TRBJ2-7; abundance: -; v_gene: TRBV5-1
CDR3nt: TGCAGTGCTAGAGGGTCCCATGGACCAACTAATGAAAAACTGTTTTTT; CDR3aa: CSARGSHGPTNEKLFF; d_gene: -; j_gene: TRBJ1-4; abundance: many; v_gene: TRBV20-1
CDR3nt: TGTGCCAGCAGTTACTCGGGCGGGCAGCAGTACTTC; CDR3aa: CASSYSGGQQYF; d_gene: -; j_gene: TRBJ2-7; abundance: few; v_gene: TRBV6-5
CDR3nt: TGTGCCAGCAGCTTAGGACAGGGCGGCGACGAGCAGTACTTC; CDR3aa: CASSLGQGGDEQYF; d_gene: -; j_gene: TRBJ2-7; abundance: many; v_gene: TRBV13
CDR3nt: TGTGCCAGCAGCTTAGATCTAGGCAGGGGTGTGCACACCATATATTTT; CDR3aa: CASSLDLGRGVHTIYF; d_gene: -; j_gene: TRBJ1-3; abundance: once; v_gene: TRBV11-2
CDR3nt: TGCAGTGCTAGTCTATCTGGGGGGCGTTCTTATGGCTACACCTTC; CDR3aa: CSASLSGGRSYGYTF; d_gene: -; j_gene: TRBJ1-2; abundance: -; v_gene: TRBV20-1
CDR3nt: TGTGCCAGCAGGCCTCTCCGGCCAGATACGCAGTATTTT; CDR3aa: CASRPLRPDTQYF; d_gene: -; j_gene: TRBJ2-3; abundance: few; v_gene: TRBV28
CDR3nt: TGTGCCACCGCACGAAGCGGGGCAACTAATGAAAAACTGTTTTTT; CDR3aa: CATARSGATNEKLFF; d_gene: -; j_gene: TRBJ1-4; abundance: -; v_gene: TRBV10-3
CDR3nt: TGCGCCAGCAGTGAGTCCGCCCACAGGGCCCAAGAGACCCAGTACTTC; CDR3aa: CASSESAHRAQETQYF; d_gene: -; j_gene: TRBJ2-5; abundance: many; v_gene: TRBV10-2
CDR3nt: TGTGCCACCAGTACGTCCCATGGATCCTACAATGAGCAGTTCTTC; CDR3aa: CATSTSHGSYNEQFF; d_gene: -; j_gene: TRBJ2-1; abundance: -; v_gene: TRBV24-1
CDR3nt: TGCGCCAGCAGCAAGCGGACTAGCTCTGGAAACATTCAGTACTTC; CDR3aa: CASSKRTSSGNIQYF; d_gene: TRBD2; j_gene: TRBJ2-4; abundance: many; v_gene: TRBV5-1